This T cell receptor beta chain was sequenced during a study of blood T cell repertoires in COVID-19. In the study overall: Samples representing acute and convalescent COVID-19 were sourced from the United States, Italy and Spain. PBMCs, B-cell-depleted T cells, or T cells provided the cDNA or gDNA that made up the material.

Source study methods: It was from reference gene primer amplification that nucleated cell counts were estimated. TCRdb's copy holds only in-frame clones and misses some; the assay was immunoSEQ multiplex PCR. V and J calls and clone size are those listed in that table; D and trimming were worked out from the DNA. The sample has 63,000 or so clones, roughly 91% seen once; the top ten hold roughly 1.5%. The receptor's source is a human donor in a cohort sampled during active COVID-19. The sequencing input was peripheral blood.

The CDR3 DNA sequence: TGCGCCAGCAGCTTAGGACAGGGGGCAACAGATACGCAGTATTTT. This sequence encodes CASSLGQGATDTQYF. This chain connects TRBV5-1 to TRBJ2-3; the match to TRBD1 covers 11 bases. The CDR3 contains 15 residues. Germline CDR1 reads SGHRS; CDR2 reads YFSETQ. J gave up 3 bases and V 2 bases, and 2 bases lay outside the gene matches. Full variable domain (missing parts from reference TRBV5-1 and TRBJ2-3): KAGVTQTPRYLIKTRGQQVTLSCSPISGHRSVSWYQQTPGQGLQFLFEYFSETQRNKGNFPGRFSGRQFSNSRSEMNVSTLELGDSALYLCASSLGQGATDTQYFGPGTRLTVL.